These T cell receptor beta chains were read from a single sample in a study of control samples from healthy donors and cancer patients. The method was immunoSEQ multiplex PCR; TCRdb's version includes in-frame clones alone and lacks a portion of them. Seen here are approximately 150,000 clones, about 86% observed once, and the top ten hold approximately 1.6%. The sequencing input was blood. The receptors here all came from a man aged 18 to 30 in good health. Each CDR3 is given without its conserved first and last residue.

V: TRBV19; J: TRBJ2-6; CDR3: ASSFAGARAGGANVLT
V: TRBV5-5; J: TRBJ1-5; CDR3: ASSFPRGGNQPQH
V: TRBV5-1; J: TRBJ2-3; CDR3: ASSLNRGTDTQY
V: TRBV7-3; J: TRBJ2-3; CDR3: ASSLKGVSDTQY
V: TRBV6-6; J: TRBJ1-3; CDR3: ASSYGGTAGNTIY
V: TRBV7-2; J: TRBJ2-3; CDR3: ASSLGGGAVKDTQY
V: TRBV7-9; J: TRBJ2-2; CDR3: ASSLADAGELF
V: TRBV3-1/TRBV3-2; J: TRBJ1-4; CDR3: ASSHRGSATNEKLF
V: TRBV6-6; J: TRBJ1-2; CDR3: ASRRESGYGYT
V: TRBV7-8; J: TRBJ2-1; CDR3: ASSPAIRSLLGEQF
V: TRBV2; J: TRBJ2-3; CDR3: ASSQRGGLMADTQY
V: TRBV9; J: TRBJ1-4; CDR3: ASSEQLGTNEKLF
V: TRBV14; J: TRBJ2-7; CDR3: ASSQGLYEQY
V: TRBV5-1; J: TRBJ1-5; CDR3: ASSPRGDGNQPQH
V: TRBV2; J: TRBJ2-2; CDR3: ASSGGGNTGELF
V: TRBV11-2; J: TRBJ1-1; CDR3: ASSLVRQANTEAF
V: TRBV5-3; J: TRBJ1-2; CDR3: ARSFRQYGYT
V: TRBV27; J: TRBJ1-6; CDR3: ASSLSGSNNSPLH
V: TRBV7-8; J: TRBJ1-5; CDR3: ASSLARANQPQH
V: TRBV28; J: TRBJ2-7; CDR3: ASSPLLAGGLSYEQY
V: TRBV10-3; J: TRBJ2-5; CDR3: AIRRSGEETQY
V: TRBV6-2/TRBV6-3; J: TRBJ2-5; CDR3: ASSYRLEGYQETQY
V: TRBV27; J: TRBJ2-2; CDR3: ASSSGGRSTGELF
V: TRBV2; J: TRBJ1-1; CDR3: ASSDRGDTEAF
V: TRBV11-2; J: TRBJ2-3; CDR3: ASSSPGLAGVLSTDTQY
V: TRBV27; J: TRBJ2-3; CDR3: ASSLEGQLPTDTQY
V: TRBV7-9; J: TRBJ1-1; CDR3: ASSPQSGQNTEAF
V: TRBV5-4; J: TRBJ1-2; CDR3: ASSTDRALNYGYT
V: TRBV4-3; J: TRBJ2-3; CDR3: ASSQGGQGVSTDTQY
V: TRBV6-5; J: TRBJ2-3; CDR3: ASSPGTDTQY
V: TRBV7-2; J: TRBJ1-3; CDR3: ASSFLSRGTSGNTIY
V: TRBV3-1/TRBV3-2; J: TRBJ2-7; CDR3: ASSQDPGLAREQY
V: TRBV5-1; J: TRBJ2-5; CDR3: ASSLATDQETQY
V: TRBV21-1; J: TRBJ2-3; CDR3: ASSKDPRVNTQY
V: TRBV7-2; J: TRBJ2-3; CDR3: ASSLPASTDTQY
V: TRBV6-2/TRBV6-3; J: TRBJ2-2; CDR3: ASSYLGGTGELF
V: TRBV11-2; J: TRBJ2-7; CDR3: ASSLDGTISYEQY
V: TRBV6-5; J: TRBJ1-2; CDR3: ASSLFRGRSRYGYT